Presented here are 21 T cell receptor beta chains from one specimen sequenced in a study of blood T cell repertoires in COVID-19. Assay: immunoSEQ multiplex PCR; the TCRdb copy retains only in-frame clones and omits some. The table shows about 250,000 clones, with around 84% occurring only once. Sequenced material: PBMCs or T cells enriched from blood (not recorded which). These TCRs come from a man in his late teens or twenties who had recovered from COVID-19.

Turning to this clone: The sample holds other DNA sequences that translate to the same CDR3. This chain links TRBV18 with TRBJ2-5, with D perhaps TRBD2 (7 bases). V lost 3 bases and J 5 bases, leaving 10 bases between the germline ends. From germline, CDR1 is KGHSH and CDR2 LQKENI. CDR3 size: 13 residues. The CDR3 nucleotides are TGTGCCAGCTCACCGGGGGGGCAGGAGACCCAGTACTTC. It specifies CASSPGGQETQYF. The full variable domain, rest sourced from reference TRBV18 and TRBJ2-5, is NAGVMQNPRHLVRRRGQEARLRCSPMKGHSHVYWYRQLPEEGLKFMVYLQKENIIDESGMPKERFSAEFPKEGPSILRIQQVVRGDSAAYFCASSPGGQETQYFGPGTRLLVL.

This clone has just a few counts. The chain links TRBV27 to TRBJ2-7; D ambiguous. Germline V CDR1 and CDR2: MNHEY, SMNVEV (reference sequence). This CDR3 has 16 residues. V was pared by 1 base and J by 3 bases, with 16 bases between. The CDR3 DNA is TGTGCCAGCAGTTTATTCGGAGTTACTCCTCTCTACGAGCAGTACTTC. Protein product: CASSLFGVTPLYEQYF.

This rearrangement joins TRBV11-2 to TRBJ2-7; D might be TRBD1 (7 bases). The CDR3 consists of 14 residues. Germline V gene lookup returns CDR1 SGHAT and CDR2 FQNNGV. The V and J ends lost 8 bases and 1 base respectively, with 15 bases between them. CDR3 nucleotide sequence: TGTGCCAGCCGCGAGACAGGGAGGTCCTACGAGCAGTACTTC. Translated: CASRETGRSYEQYF.

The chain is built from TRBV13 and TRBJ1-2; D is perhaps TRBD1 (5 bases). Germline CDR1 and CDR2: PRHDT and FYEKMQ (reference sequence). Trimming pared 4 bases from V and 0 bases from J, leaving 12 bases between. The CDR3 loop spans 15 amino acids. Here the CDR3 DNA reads TGTGCCAGCAGCTCGAACCGACAGCCTAACTATGGCTACACCTTC. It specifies CASSSNRQPNYGYTF.

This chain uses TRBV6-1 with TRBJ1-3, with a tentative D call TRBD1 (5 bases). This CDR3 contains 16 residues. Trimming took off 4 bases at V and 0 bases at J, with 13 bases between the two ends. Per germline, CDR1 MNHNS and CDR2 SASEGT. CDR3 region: CASSVTGYISGNTIYF. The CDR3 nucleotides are TGTGCCAGCAGTGTAACAGGTTACATCTCTGGAAACACCATATATTTT.

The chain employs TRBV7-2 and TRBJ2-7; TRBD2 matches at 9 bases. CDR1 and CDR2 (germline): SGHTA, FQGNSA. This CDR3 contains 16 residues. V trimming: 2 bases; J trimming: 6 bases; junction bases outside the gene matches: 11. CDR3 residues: CASSLRGSGTSPEQYF. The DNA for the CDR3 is TGTGCCAGCAGCTTAAGGGGATCCGGGACTAGCCCCGAGCAGTACTTC.

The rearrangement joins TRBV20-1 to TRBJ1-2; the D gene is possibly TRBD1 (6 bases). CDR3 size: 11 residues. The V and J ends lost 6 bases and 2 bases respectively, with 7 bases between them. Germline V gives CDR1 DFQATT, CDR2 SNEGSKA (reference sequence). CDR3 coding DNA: TGCAGTGCAACAGGGAACTATGGCTACACCTTC. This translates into CSATGNYGYTF.

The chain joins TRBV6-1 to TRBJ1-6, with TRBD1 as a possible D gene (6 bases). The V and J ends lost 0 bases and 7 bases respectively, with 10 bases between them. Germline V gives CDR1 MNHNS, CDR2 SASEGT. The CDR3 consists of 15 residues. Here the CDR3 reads CASSEAARGNSPLHF. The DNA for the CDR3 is TGTGCCAGCAGTGAAGCTGCCAGGGGAAATTCACCCCTCCACTTT.

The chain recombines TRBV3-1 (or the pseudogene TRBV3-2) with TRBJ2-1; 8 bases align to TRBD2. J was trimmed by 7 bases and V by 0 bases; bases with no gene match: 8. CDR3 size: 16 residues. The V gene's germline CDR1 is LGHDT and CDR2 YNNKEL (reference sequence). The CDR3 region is CASSQETGREVNEQFF. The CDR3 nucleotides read TGTGCCAGCAGCCAAGAAACGGGGCGGGAGGTTAATGAGCAGTTCTTC.

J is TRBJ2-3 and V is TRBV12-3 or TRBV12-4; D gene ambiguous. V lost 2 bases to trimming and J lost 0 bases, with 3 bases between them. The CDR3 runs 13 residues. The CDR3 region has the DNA TGTGCCAGCAGTTTAAGCAGCACAGATACGCAGTATTTT. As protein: CASSLSSTDTQYF.

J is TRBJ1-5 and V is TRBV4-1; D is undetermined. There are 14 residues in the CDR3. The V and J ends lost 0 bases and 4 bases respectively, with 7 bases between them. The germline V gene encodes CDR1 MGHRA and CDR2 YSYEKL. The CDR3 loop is CASSQDSQNQPQHF. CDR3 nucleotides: TGCGCCAGCAGCCAAGACTCGCAGAATCAGCCCCAGCATTTT.

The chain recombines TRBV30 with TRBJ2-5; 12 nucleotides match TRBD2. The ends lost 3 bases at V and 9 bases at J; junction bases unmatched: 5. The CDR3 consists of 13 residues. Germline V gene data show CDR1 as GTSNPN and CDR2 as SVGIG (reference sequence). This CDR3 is CAWRKTSGRPQYF. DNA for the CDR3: TGTGCCTGGAGGAAAACTAGCGGGAGGCCCCAGTACTTC.

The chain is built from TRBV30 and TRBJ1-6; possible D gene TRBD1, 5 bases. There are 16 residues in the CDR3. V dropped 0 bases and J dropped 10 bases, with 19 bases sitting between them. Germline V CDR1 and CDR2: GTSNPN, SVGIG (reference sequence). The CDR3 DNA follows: TGTGCCTGGAGTGTTAAGGGGACGGGACTAGGCTCACCCCTCCACTTT. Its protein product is CAWSVKGTGLGSPLHF.

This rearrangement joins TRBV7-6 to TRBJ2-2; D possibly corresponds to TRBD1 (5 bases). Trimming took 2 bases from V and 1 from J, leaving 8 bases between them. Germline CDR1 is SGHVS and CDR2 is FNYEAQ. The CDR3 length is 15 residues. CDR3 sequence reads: CASSLPGLNTGELFF. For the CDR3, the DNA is TGTGCCAGCAGCTTACCAGGGCTGAACACCGGGGAGCTGTTTTTT.

CDR3 sequence reads: CASIKAGTFEAFF. For the CDR3, the DNA is TGTGCCAGCATCAAGGCGGGCACCTTTGAAGCTTTCTTT. The chain recombines TRBV5-4 with TRBJ1-1; D unresolved. Germline CDR1 SGHNT, CDR2 YYREEE (reference sequence). Trimming took 6 bases from V and 7 from J, leaving 16 bases between them. The CDR3 sequence is 13 residues long.

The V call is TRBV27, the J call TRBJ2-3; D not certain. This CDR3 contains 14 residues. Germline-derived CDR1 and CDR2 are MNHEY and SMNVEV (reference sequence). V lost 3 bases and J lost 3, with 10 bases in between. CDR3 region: CASSFGPTTDTQYF. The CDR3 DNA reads TGTGCCAGCAGTTTCGGCCCGACAACAGATACGCAGTATTTT.

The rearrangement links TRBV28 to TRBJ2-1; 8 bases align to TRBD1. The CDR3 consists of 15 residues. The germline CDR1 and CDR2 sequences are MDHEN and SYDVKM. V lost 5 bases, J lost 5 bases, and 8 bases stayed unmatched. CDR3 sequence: CASSPTGTGDNEQFF. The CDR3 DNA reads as TGTGCCAGCAGTCCCACCGGGACAGGAGACAATGAGCAGTTCTTC.

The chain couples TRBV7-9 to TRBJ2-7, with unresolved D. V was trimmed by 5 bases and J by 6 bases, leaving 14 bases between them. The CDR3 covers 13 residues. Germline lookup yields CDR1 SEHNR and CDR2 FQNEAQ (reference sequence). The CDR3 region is CASSRRGRSEQYF. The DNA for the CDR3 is TGTGCCAGCAGCCGACGAGGTCGTTCCGAGCAGTACTTC.

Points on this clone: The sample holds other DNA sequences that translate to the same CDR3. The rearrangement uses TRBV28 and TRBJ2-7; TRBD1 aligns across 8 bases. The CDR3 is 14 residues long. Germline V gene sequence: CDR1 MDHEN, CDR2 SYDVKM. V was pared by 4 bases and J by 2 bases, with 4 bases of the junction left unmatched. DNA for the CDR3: TGTGCCAGCAGTTCAGGACAGGGCCCCTACGAGCAGTACTTC. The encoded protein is CASSSGQGPYEQYF.

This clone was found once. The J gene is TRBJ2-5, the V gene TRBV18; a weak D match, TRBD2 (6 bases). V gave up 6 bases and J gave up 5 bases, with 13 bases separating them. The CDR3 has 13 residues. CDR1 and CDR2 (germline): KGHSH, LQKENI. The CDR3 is CASSPWGEETQYF. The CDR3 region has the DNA TGTGCCAGCTCCCCGTGGGGGGAGGAGACCCAGTACTTC.

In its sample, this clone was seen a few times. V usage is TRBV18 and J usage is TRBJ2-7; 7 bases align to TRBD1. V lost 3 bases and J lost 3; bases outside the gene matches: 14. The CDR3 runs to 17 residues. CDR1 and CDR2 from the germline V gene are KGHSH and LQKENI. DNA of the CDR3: TGTGCCAGCTCACCGAACGGTCCCGGGACAGACTACTACGAGCAGTACTTC. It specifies CASSPNGPGTDYYEQYF.